This record covers a single T cell receptor beta chain. Its antigen remains unidentified. The sample belongs to a study of CD8 T cells in ankylosing spondylitis. Study-wide results and limits: Disease-linked clones reportedly showed significant enrichment in matched ankylosing spondylitis synovial fluid. One TCR beta motif, made up of roughly eight highly homologous variants, appeared characteristic of ankylosing spondylitis blood. Past studies reported some motif variants in reactive arthritis synovial fluid and blood. Disease-linked clones proved CD8+ and comparatively uncommon in peripheral blood.

The germline V gene has CDR1 DFQATT and CDR2 SNEGSKA (reference sequence). This CDR3 region has 13 residues. TCRdb called the 5' RACE reads again in MiXCR, with one record for every CDR3 protein. This table has more than 200,000 distinct CDR3 sequences, 20% to 30% appearing once. Material for sequencing was blood, either unsorted or a sorted T cell fraction (not recorded which). The rearrangement joins TRBV20-1 to TRBJ1-4, with TRBD1 matching over 7 bases. The TCR originated in a male donor with ankylosing spondylitis or in good health (not recorded which). The CDR3 DNA reads as TGCAGAGTTAACAGGGGTGCTAATGAAAAACTGTTTTTT. This encodes CRVNRGANEKLFF.